This T cell receptor (beta chain) is from a study of glioma-infiltrating T cells. Study-level findings and limits: CDR3 overlap between tissue and blood was very small. Gliomas, especially low-grade, showed above-expected tissue-blood divergence; non-neoplastic patients showed below.

The CDR3 runs 17 residues. CDR1 and CDR2 (germline): SNHLY, FYNNEI. Using RNA template, CDR3s of TCR alpha and beta were amplified with iRepertoire arm-PCR. For one-step reverse transcription and amplification, 100-400 ng of tissue mRNA or PBMC total RNA was used. TCRdb re-called the multiplex PCR reads with MiXCR, one entry per CDR3 protein. The sample carries 170,000 or so distinct CDR3 sequences, more than 35% recorded once. To note about this clonotype: Its matching antigen is unknown. A read error may account for a junction end that differs from germline.

The chain joins TRBV2 to TRBJ2-7; 9 bases line up with TRBD2. The source of this sequence is a human donor with low-grade glioma or glioblastoma, undergoing nonglioma brain surgery, or in good health (not recorded which). Sequencing was done on a sample of glioma tissue, nonneoplastic brain tissue, or PBMCs (not recorded which). CDR3 loop: CSSSEVRLAVTSYEQYF. The CDR3 nucleotides are TGTTCCAGCAGTGAAGTTAGACTAGCGGTCACCTCCTACGAGCAGTACTTC.